This T cell receptor (beta chain) was identified in a study of T cell repertoires in cytomegalovirus infection. Overall study: Matching HLA type and CMV infection were both indicated by public TCR beta signatures. Study outcomes and limitations: The study identified carriers of CMV plus the relevant HLA from cumulative public TCR beta family frequency. The ex vivo response was dominated by HLA-C-restricted CMV-specific TCR beta clonotypes.

A word on this clonotype: Antigen specificity is unknown.

TCRdb analysed the reads with MiXCR anew, one entry per CDR3 protein. The sample shows around 740,000 distinct CDR3 sequences, 35% to 45% of them seen only once. There are 16 residues in the CDR3. Germline-derived CDR1 and CDR2 are MDHEN and SYDVKM. Trimming removed 4 bases at V and 4 bases at J, with 16 bases between. The rearrangement uses TRBV28 and TRBJ2-2, with a possible D match to TRBD1 (6 bases). Sequenced material: PBMCs. This clonotype originated in a human donor in good health (CMV status not recorded). Some clones in this sample may be carry-over from other donors' samples. CDR3 region: CASSSAGTSGTGELFF. CDR3 bases: TGTGCCAGCAGTTCCGCCGGGACATCGGGCACCGGGGAGCTGTTTTTT.